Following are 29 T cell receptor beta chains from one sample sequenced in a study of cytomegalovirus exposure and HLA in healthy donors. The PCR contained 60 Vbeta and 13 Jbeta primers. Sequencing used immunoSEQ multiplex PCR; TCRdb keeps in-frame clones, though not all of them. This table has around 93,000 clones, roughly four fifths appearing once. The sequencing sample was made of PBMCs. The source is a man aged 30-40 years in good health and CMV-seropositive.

CDR3 in DNA: TGTGCCAGCCGACCACGGGACAGCAACTATGGCTACACCTTC. This gives the protein CASRPRDSNYGYTF. V gene TRBV27 combines with J gene TRBJ1-2, with 7 nucleotides matching TRBD1. V shed 8 bases and J 2 bases; nucleotides not matched to a gene: 8. Per the germline V gene, CDR1 is MNHEY and CDR2 is SMNVEV (reference sequence). This CDR3 is built from 14 residues.

CDR3 sequence: CAWSSGNQPQHF. The CDR3 DNA reads as TGTGCCTGGAGTTCGGGAAATCAGCCCCAGCATTTT. The chain couples TRBV30 to TRBJ1-5; D unresolved. The CDR3 consists of 12 residues. In germline, CDR1 is GTSNPN, CDR2 SVGIG (reference sequence). Deletions cut 2 bases from V and 4 bases from J, with 6 bases between.

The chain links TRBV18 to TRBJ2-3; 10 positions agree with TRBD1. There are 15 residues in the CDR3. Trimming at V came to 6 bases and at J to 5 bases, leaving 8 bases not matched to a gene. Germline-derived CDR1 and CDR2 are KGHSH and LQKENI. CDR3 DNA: TGTGCCAGCTCGCGACAGGGGGCTGGCGGAGATACGCAGTATTTT. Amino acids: CASSRQGAGGDTQYF.

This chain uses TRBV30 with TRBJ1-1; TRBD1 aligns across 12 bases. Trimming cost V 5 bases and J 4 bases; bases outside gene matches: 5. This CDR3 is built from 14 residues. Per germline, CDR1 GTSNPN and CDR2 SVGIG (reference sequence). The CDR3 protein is CAWGTGGRGTEAFF. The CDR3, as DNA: TGTGCCTGGGGGACAGGGGGCAGGGGCACTGAAGCTTTCTTT.

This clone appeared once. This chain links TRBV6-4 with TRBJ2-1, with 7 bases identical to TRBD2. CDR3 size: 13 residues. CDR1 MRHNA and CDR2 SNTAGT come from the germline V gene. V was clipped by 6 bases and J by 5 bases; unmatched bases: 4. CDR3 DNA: TGTGCCAGCAGCCGGGACTATGACAATGAGCAGTTCTTC. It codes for CASSRDYDNEQFF.

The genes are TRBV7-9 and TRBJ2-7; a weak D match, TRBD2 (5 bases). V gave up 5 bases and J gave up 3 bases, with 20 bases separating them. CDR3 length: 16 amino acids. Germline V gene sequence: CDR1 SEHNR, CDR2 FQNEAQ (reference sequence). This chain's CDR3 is CASSGGSARSNYEQYF. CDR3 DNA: TGTGCCAGCAGCGGCGGGTCGGCGAGGAGTAACTACGAGCAGTACTTC.

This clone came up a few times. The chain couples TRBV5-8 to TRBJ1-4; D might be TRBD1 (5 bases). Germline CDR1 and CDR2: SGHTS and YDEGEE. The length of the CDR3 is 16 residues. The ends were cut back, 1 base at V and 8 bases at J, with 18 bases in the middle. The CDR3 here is CASSLPNTGAAEKLFF. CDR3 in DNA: TGTGCCAGCAGCTTGCCAAATACAGGTGCGGCGGAAAAACTGTTTTTT.

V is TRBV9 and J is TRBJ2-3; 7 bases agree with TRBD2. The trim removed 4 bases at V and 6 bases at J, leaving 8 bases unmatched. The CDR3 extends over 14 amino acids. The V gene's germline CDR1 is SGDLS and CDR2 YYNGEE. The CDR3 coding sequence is TGTGCCAGCAGCCCTAGCGGCACGACGGATACGCAGTATTTT. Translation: CASSPSGTTDTQYF.

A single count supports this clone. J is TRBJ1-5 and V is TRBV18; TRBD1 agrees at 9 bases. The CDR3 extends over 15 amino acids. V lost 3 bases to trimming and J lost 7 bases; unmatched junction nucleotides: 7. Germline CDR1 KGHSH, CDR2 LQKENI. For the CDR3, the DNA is TGTGCCAGCTCACCGTGGACAGGGGAGGGACAGCCCCAGCATTTT. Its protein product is CASSPWTGEGQPQHF.

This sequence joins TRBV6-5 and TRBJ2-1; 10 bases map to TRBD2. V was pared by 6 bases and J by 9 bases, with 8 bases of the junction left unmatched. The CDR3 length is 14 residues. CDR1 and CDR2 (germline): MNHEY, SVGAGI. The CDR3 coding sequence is TGTGCCAGCAGCCAAGCGGGAGGGCGTAGTGAGCAGTTCTTC. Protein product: CASSQAGGRSEQFF.

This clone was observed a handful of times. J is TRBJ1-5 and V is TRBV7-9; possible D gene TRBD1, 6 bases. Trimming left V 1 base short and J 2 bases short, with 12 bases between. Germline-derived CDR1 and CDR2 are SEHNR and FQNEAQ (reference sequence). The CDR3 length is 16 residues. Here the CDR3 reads CASSLGDHRGNQPQHF. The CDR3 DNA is TGTGCCAGCAGCTTAGGAGACCACAGGGGCAATCAGCCCCAGCATTTT.

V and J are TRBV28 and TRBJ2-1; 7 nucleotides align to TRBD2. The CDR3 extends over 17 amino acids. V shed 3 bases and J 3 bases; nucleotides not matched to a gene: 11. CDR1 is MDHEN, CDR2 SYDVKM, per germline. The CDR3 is CASSLNPSGNNYNEQFF. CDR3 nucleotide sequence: TGTGCCAGCAGTTTGAATCCGAGCGGGAATAACTACAATGAGCAGTTCTTC.

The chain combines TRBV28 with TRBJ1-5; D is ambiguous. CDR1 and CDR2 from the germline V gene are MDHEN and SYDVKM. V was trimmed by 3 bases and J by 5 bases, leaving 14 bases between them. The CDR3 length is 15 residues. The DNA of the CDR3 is TGTGCCAGCAGTTTGGAGAGCGCCGGGTATCAGCCCCAGCATTTT. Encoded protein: CASSLESAGYQPQHF. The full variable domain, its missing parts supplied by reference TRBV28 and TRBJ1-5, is DVKVTQSSRYLVKRTGEKVFLECVQDMDHENMFWYRQDPGLGLRLIYFSYDVKMKEKGDIPEGYSVSREKKERFSLILESASTNQTSMYLCASSLESAGYQPQHFGDGTRLSIL.

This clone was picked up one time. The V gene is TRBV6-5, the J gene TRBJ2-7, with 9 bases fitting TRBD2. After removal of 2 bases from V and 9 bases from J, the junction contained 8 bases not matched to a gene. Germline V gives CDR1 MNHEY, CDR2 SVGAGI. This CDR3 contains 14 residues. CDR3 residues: CASSYRGRGNGQYF. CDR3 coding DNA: TGTGCCAGCAGTTACCGCGGGAGGGGAAACGGGCAGTACTTC.

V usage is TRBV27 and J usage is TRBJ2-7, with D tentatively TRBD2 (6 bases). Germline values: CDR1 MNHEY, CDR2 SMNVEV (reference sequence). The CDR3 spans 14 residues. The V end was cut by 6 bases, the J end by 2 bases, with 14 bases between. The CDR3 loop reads CASSTPGLTYEQYF. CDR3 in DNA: TGTGCCAGCAGCACCCCGGGACTCACCTACGAGCAGTACTTC.

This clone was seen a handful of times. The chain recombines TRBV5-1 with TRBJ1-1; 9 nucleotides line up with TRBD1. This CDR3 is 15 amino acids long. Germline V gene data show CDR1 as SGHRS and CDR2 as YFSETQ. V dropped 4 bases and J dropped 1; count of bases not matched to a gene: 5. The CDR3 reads CASSAGQGKNTEAFF. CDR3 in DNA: TGCGCCAGCAGCGCAGGACAGGGGAAGAACACTGAAGCTTTCTTT.

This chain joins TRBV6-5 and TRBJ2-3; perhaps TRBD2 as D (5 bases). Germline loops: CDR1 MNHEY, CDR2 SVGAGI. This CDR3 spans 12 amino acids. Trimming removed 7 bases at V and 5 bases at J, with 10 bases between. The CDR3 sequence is CASKGAEDTQYF. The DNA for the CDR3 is TGTGCCAGCAAGGGAGCGGAAGATACGCAGTATTTT.

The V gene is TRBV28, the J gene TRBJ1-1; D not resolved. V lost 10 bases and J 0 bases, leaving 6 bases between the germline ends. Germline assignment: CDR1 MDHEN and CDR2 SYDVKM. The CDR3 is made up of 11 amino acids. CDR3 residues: CATTMNTEAFF. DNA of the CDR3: TGTGCCACGACTATGAACACTGAAGCTTTCTTT.

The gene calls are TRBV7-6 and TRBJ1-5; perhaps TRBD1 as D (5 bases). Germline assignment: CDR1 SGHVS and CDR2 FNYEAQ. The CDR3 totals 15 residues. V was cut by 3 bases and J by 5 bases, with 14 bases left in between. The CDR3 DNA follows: TGTGCCAGCAGCTTTAACCCAGGCAGGGATCAGCCCCAGCATTTT. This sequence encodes CASSFNPGRDQPQHF.

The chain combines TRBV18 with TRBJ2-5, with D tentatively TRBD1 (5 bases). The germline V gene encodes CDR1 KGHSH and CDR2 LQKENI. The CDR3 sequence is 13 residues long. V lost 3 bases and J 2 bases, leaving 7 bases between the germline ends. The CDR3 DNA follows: TGTGCCAGCTCACCTAGGGGACAAGAGACCCAGTACTTC. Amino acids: CASSPRGQETQYF. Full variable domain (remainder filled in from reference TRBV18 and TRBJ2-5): NAGVMQNPRHLVRRRGQEARLRCSPMKGHSHVYWYRQLPEEGLKFMVYLQKENIIDESGMPKERFSAEFPKEGPSILRIQQVVRGDSAAYFCASSPRGQETQYFGPGTRLLVL.

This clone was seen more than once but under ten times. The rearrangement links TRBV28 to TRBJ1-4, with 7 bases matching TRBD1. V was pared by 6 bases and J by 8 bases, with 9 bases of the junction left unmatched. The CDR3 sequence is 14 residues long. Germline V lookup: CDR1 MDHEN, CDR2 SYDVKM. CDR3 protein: CASSSQGSGEKLFF. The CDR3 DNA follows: TGTGCCAGCAGCTCACAGGGGAGCGGGGAAAAACTGTTTTTT.

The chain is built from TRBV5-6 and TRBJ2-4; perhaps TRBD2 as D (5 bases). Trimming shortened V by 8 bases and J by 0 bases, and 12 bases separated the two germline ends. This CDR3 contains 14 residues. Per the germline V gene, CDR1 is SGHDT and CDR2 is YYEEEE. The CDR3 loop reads CASGTGVAKNIQYF. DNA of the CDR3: TGTGCCAGTGGCACCGGGGTAGCCAAAAACATTCAGTACTTC. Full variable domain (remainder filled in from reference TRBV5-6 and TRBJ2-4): DAGVTQSPTHLIKTRGQQVTLRCSPKSGHDTVSWYQQALGQGPQFIFQYYEEEERQRGNFPDRFSGHQFPNYSSELNVNALLLGDSALYLCASGTGVAKNIQYFGAGTRLSVL.

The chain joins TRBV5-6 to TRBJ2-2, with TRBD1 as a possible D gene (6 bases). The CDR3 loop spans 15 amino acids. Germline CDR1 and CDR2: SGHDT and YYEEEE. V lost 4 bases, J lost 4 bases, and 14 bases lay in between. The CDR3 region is CASSPQGLSTGELFF. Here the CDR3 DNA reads TGTGCCAGCAGCCCACAGGGTCTAAGCACCGGGGAGCTGTTTTTT.

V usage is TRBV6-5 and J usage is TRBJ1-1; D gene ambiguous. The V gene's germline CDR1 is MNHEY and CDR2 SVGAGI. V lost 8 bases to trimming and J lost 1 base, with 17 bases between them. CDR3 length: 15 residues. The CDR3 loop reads CASGERVTRNTEAFF. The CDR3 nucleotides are TGTGCCAGCGGGGAGCGGGTTACCCGGAACACTGAAGCTTTCTTT.

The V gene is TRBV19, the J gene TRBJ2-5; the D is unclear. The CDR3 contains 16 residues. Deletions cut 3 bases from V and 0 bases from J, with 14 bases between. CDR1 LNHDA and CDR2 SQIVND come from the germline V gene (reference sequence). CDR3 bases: TGTGCCAGTAGTATGGGTCTAGGTGGGTACCAAGAGACCCAGTACTTC. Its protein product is CASSMGLGGYQETQYF.

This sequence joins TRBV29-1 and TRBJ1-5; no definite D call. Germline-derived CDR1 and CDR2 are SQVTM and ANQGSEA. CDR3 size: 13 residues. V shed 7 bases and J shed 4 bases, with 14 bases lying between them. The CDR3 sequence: CSAGGLLNQPQHF. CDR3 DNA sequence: TGCAGCGCCGGAGGTTTGCTAAATCAGCCCCAGCATTTT.

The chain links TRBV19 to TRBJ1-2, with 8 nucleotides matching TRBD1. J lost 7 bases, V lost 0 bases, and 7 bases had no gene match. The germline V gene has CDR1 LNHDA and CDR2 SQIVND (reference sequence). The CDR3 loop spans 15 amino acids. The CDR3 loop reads CASSIERQGSAGYTF. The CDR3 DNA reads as TGTGCCAGTAGTATAGAAAGACAGGGGTCGGCTGGCTACACCTTC. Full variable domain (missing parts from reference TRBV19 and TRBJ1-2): DGGITQSPKYLFRKEGQNVTLSCEQNLNHDAMYWYRQDPGQGLRLIYYSQIVNDFQKGDIAEGYSVSREKKESFPLTVTSAQKNPTAFYLCASSIERQGSAGYTFGSGTRLTVV.

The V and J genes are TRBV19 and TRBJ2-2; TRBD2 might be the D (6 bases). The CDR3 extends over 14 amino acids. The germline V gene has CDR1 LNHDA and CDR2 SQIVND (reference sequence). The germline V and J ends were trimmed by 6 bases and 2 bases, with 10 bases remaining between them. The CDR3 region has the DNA TGTGCCAGTAGCCCCGGGACTAACACCGGGGAGCTGTTTTTT. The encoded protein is CASSPGTNTGELFF.

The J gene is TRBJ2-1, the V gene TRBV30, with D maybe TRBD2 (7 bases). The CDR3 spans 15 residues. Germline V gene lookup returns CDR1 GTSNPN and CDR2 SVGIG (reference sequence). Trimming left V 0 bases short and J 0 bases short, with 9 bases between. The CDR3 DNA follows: TGTGCCTGGAGTGTAGGGGGGGTCTCCTACAATGAGCAGTTCTTC. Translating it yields CAWSVGGVSYNEQFF.